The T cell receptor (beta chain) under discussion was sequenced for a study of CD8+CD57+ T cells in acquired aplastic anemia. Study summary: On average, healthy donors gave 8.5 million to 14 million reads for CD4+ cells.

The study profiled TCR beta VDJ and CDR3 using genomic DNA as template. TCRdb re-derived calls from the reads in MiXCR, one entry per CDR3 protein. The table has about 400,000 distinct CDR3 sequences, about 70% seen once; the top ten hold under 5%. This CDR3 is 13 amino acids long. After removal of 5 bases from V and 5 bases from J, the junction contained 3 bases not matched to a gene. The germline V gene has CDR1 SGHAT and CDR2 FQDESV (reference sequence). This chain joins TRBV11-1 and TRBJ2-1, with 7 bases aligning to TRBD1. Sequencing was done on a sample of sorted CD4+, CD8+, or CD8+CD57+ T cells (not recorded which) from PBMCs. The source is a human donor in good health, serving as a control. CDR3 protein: CASSVGQDNEQFF. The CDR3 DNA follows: TGTGCCAGCAGCGTAGGACAGGACAATGAGCAGTTCTTC.